Below are 19 T cell receptor beta chains sequenced from a single sample in a study of post-analysis software for immune sequencing data. Unique molecular identifiers were built into the TCR beta cDNA libraries. TCRdb independently ran MiXCR on the PCR reads; one entry per CDR3 protein. The data contain approximately 770,000 distinct CDR3 sequences, 40% to 55% of them seen just once; the ten biggest clones take up around 4.7%. Points from the study as a whole: Five or six TRBV segments, TRBV5-6, TRBV5-1 and TRBV20-1 among them, were found more frequent in patients than controls.

Antigen specificity for these receptors is unknown. Specimen: blood. The receptors come from a girl aged 10-17 years with multiple sclerosis.

Here the CDR3 reads CASSLSPPGLAGGVNEQFF. The CDR3 coding sequence is TGTGCCAGCAGTTTATCCCCTCCCGGACTAGCGGGAGGGGTGAATGAGCAGTTCTTC. V and J are TRBV27 and TRBJ2-1; 15 bases match TRBD2. In germline, CDR1 is MNHEY, CDR2 SMNVEV (reference sequence). The V segment lost 0 bases and the J segment 7 bases; nucleotides outside the gene matches: 10. The CDR3 runs to 19 residues.

The rearrangement links TRBV20-1 to TRBJ2-7; the D gene is possibly TRBD2 (6 bases). Trimming pared 2 bases from V and 3 bases from J, leaving 11 bases between. Germline assignment: CDR1 DFQATT and CDR2 SNEGSKA (reference sequence). This CDR3 has 13 amino acids. This CDR3 is CSARWGGSYEQYF. The CDR3 bases are TGCAGTGCTAGATGGGGAGGTAGCTACGAGCAGTACTTC.

The chain is built from TRBV20-1 and TRBJ2-1, with D hard to call. This CDR3 contains 11 residues. Between the trimmed V and J ends, which lost 5 bases and 7 bases, there was a span of 9 bases. In germline, CDR1 is DFQATT, CDR2 SNEGSKA (reference sequence). The CDR3 is CSAPWVNEQFF. The CDR3 DNA sequence: TGCAGTGCTCCTTGGGTGAATGAGCAGTTCTTC.

The chain combines TRBV7-2 with TRBJ1-1, with 7 bases matching TRBD1. Germline lookup yields CDR1 SGHTA and CDR2 FQGNSA. V lost 5 bases, J lost 1 base, and 7 bases stayed unmatched. CDR3 length: 15 amino acids. CDR3 protein: CASSPSGTANTEAFF. Here the CDR3 DNA reads TGTGCCAGCAGCCCCTCCGGGACAGCGAACACTGAAGCTTTCTTT.

This clonotype appeared a single time. The chain employs TRBV11-3 and TRBJ1-2, with D uncertain. V lost 4 bases and J 4 bases, leaving 13 bases between the germline ends. Germline V gene data show CDR1 as SGHNT and CDR2 as YENEEA. The CDR3 loop spans 14 amino acids. The CDR3 loop reads CASSSPELSYGYTF. CDR3 DNA sequence: TGTGCCAGCAGCTCCCCTGAACTAAGCTATGGCTACACCTTC.

The CDR3 sequence: CASSLGTWGQGTPLHF. DNA for the CDR3: TGTGCCAGCAGCTTAGGGACGTGGGGACAGGGTACACCCCTCCACTTT. V gene TRBV11-2 combines with J gene TRBJ1-6, with 9 bases matching TRBD1. In germline, CDR1 is SGHAT, CDR2 FQNNGV. This CDR3 spans 16 amino acids. After removal of 1 base from V and 11 bases from J, the junction contained 9 bases not matched to a gene.

The chain combines TRBV12-3 or TRBV12-4 with TRBJ2-3, with D tentatively TRBD2 (6 bases). Trimming removed 5 bases at V and 2 bases at J, with 17 bases between. The CDR3 runs to 16 residues. The DNA for the CDR3 is TGTGCCAGCAGTCGGGTCGGGTCGGGAGACACAGATACGCAGTATTTT. It yields the protein CASSRVGSGDTDTQYF.

The rearrangement links TRBV29-1 to TRBJ2-2; maybe TRBD2 (6 bases). CDR1 is SQVTM and CDR2 is ANQGSEA in the germline V gene. Trimming cost V 4 bases and J 6 bases, with 9 bases left between them. The CDR3 totals 12 residues. This chain's CDR3 is CSVGWGAGELFF. CDR3 DNA sequence: TGCAGCGTTGGATGGGGGGCCGGGGAGCTGTTTTTT.

The chain is built from TRBV5-1 and TRBJ1-2; tentative D call: TRBD1 (6 bases). Germline V CDR1 and CDR2: SGHRS, YFSETQ. The CDR3 loop spans 19 amino acids. V was shortened by 0 bases and J by 5 bases, with 26 bases between the two germline ends. The CDR3 loop is CASSLGKDSTTRMGYGYTF. The CDR3 DNA sequence: TGCGCCAGCAGCTTGGGTAAGGACAGCACGACGAGGATGGGGTATGGCTACACCTTC. The full variable domain, its missing parts supplied by reference TRBV5-1 and TRBJ1-2, is KAGVTQTPRYLIKTRGQQVTLSCSPISGHRSVSWYQQTPGQGLQFLFEYFSETQRNKGNFPGRFSGRQFSNSRSEMNVSTLELGDSALYLCASSLGKDSTTRMGYGYTFGSGTRLTVV.

The chain links TRBV4-2 to TRBJ1-6, with unresolved D. Trimming stripped 3 bases from V and 7 bases from J, with 7 bases between. The CDR3 length is 13 residues. The V gene's germline CDR1 is LGHNA and CDR2 YNFKEQ. The chain's CDR3 is CASSQGFNSPLHF. As DNA, the CDR3 is TGTGCCAGCAGCCAGGGTTTCAATTCACCCCTCCACTTT.

J is TRBJ2-5 and V is TRBV20-1, with D perhaps matching TRBD1 (6 bases). This CDR3 has 13 amino acids. The germline V and J ends were trimmed by 5 bases and 1 base, with 11 bases remaining between them. Germline V gene sequence: CDR1 DFQATT, CDR2 SNEGSKA (reference sequence). CDR3 protein: CSAPYRAQETQYF. The DNA for the CDR3 is TGCAGTGCTCCGTACAGGGCCCAAGAGACCCAGTACTTC.

As to this clonotype: Here the CDR3 omits its conserved ending phenylalanine or tryptophan, so a read error is the likely source. The chain joins TRBV5-8 to TRBJ1-2, with D possibly matching TRBD1 (5 bases). Germline values: CDR1 SGHTS, CDR2 YDEGEE. CDR3 length: 14 residues. Trimming left V 3 bases short and J 3 bases short, with 12 bases between. The CDR3 nucleotides are TGTGCCAGCAGCTGGGGCGAGAACTACTATGGCTACACCGTC. Amino acids: CASSWGENYYGYTV.

The V and J genes are TRBV11-1 and TRBJ2-7; 10 bases line up with TRBD1. V was clipped by 5 bases and J by 3 bases; unmatched bases: 7. From germline, CDR1 is SGHAT and CDR2 FQDESV (reference sequence). This CDR3 comprises 15 residues. CDR3 sequence: CASSDRDRGYYEQYF. CDR3 bases: TGTGCCAGCAGCGATCGGGACAGGGGTTACTACGAGCAGTACTTC.

This clonotype has just one count. The rearrangement uses TRBV20-1 and TRBJ2-1, with 16 nucleotides matching TRBD2. Germline CDR1 is DFQATT and CDR2 is SNEGSKA (reference sequence). The trim removed 4 bases at V and 10 bases at J, leaving 7 bases unmatched. The CDR3 length is 15 residues. In DNA, the CDR3 is TGCAGTGCTATAGGGACTAGCGGGAGGGCAGGAGAGCAGTTCTTC. The encoded protein is CSAIGTSGRAGEQFF.

This clonotype was found once. The chain has TRBV4-2 and TRBJ2-4; TRBD2 matches at 7 bases. The DNA end favors TRBJ2-7, so the J call may be wrong. Germline loops: CDR1 LGHNA, CDR2 YNFKEQ. This CDR3 has 13 residues. The CDR3 protein is CASSAGEGYEQYF. CDR3 nucleotides: TGTGCCAGCAGCGCGGGAGAGGGGTACGAGCAGTACTTC.

This clonotype was observed a handful of times. The chain recombines TRBV4-3 with TRBJ2-1; a possible D gene is TRBD1 (6 bases). V dropped 0 bases and J dropped 4 bases, with 16 bases sitting between them. The CDR3 loop spans 17 amino acids. Germline V gene lookup returns CDR1 LGHNA and CDR2 YSLEER. The CDR3 sequence is CASSQDLGLGGYNEQFF. The CDR3 nucleotides are TGCGCCAGCAGCCAAGATCTCGGCTTAGGGGGATACAATGAGCAGTTCTTC.

There are a few counts of this clonotype. V usage is TRBV9 and J usage is TRBJ2-5; a possible D gene is TRBD2 (6 bases). V was pared by 2 bases and J by 11 bases, with 19 bases between. Germline loops: CDR1 SGDLS, CDR2 YYNGEE. This CDR3 comprises 14 residues. The CDR3 spells CASSVDSGGLGQYF. DNA of the CDR3: TGTGCCAGCAGCGTGGATAGCGGAGGCCTCGGGCAGTACTTC.

V gene TRBV12-5 combines with J gene TRBJ1-1; D not resolved. The CDR3 runs 12 residues. Germline assignment: CDR1 LGHNT and CDR2 FRNRAP. V was trimmed by 7 bases and J by 4 bases, leaving 10 bases between them. The CDR3 nucleotides are TGTGCTAGTGCCCTCGAGGCCACTGAAGCTTTCTTT. Amino acids: CASALEATEAFF.

This clonotype was detected once. The V gene is TRBV6-6, the J gene TRBJ1-2, with D perhaps matching TRBD1 (6 bases). Germline lookup yields CDR1 MNHNY and CDR2 SVGAGI (reference sequence). Trimming left V 4 bases short and J 6 bases short, with 24 bases between. The length of the CDR3 is 17 residues. CDR3 nucleotide sequence: TGTGCCAGCAGTTCTAGTCGGGACACGAAGCTAGAAGATGGCTACACCTTC. This gives the protein CASSSSRDTKLEDGYTF.